Below are 15 T cell receptor beta chains sequenced from a single sample in a study of blood T cell repertoires in COVID-19. TCRdb's table, derived via immunoSEQ multiplex PCR, lists solely in-frame clones and lacks some. The table has about 280,000 clones, 86% seen once. The sequenced material came from peripheral blood. These receptors came from a woman in her 70s with COVID-19, enrolled during active disease.

Here the CDR3 reads CASTGGNTEAFF. CDR3 nucleotides: TGCGCCAGCACCGGAGGGAACACTGAAGCTTTCTTT. The chain employs TRBV5-1 and TRBJ1-1, with D unclear. V was shortened by 6 bases and J by 1 base, with 7 bases between the two germline ends. Germline V gene sequence: CDR1 SGHRS, CDR2 YFSETQ. The CDR3 runs 12 residues.

The rearrangement links TRBV10-1 to TRBJ2-7; D is unclear. Germline V CDR1 and CDR2: WNHNN, SYGVQD (reference sequence). The CDR3 is 14 residues long. Between the trimmed V and J ends, which lost 7 bases and 7 bases, there was a span of 20 bases. The CDR3, as DNA: TGCGCCAGCATCAAGTCCCCATTCATTCGGGAGCAGTACTTC. Translated, it gives CASIKSPFIREQYF.

This sequence joins TRBV21-1 and TRBJ2-3; TRBD2, the D gene given by the table, was not confirmed from the DNA. TRBV21-1 represents a pseudogene. There are 14 residues in the CDR3. The CDR3 region has the DNA TGTGCCAGCTCTTTGGAGGGGCCCACAGATACGCAGTATTTT. It codes for CASSLEGPTDTQYF.

This sequence joins TRBV9 and TRBJ2-7; D might be TRBD1 (5 bases). CDR3 length: 13 residues. The V end lost 3 bases, the J end lost 4 bases, and 11 bases lay between the germline ends. Germline assignment: CDR1 SGDLS and CDR2 YYNGEE. The CDR3 DNA is TGTGCCAGCAGCGCTCCCGACAGTTACGAGCAGTACTTC. It is translated as CASSAPDSYEQYF. Full variable domain (outside the CDR3, taken from reference TRBV9 and TRBJ2-7): DSGVTQTPKHLITATGQRVTLRCSPRSGDLSVYWYQQSLDQGLQFLIQYYNGEERAKGNILERFSAQQFPDLHSELNLSSLELGDSALYFCASSAPDSYEQYFGPGTRLTVT.

The V and J genes are TRBV11-3 and TRBJ2-7; 8 nucleotides match TRBD2. V lost 8 bases to trimming and J lost 6 bases; unmatched junction nucleotides: 12. The length of the CDR3 is 14 residues. The germline gives CDR1 SGHNT, CDR2 YENEEA. Here the CDR3 reads CASASGGARGEQYF. The CDR3 DNA reads as TGTGCCAGCGCATCGGGAGGGGCTCGGGGCGAGCAGTACTTC.

V is TRBV7-2 and J is TRBJ2-5; the match to TRBD2 covers 16 bases. V lost 5 bases to trimming and J lost 4 bases; unmatched junction nucleotides: 10. The germline V gene encodes CDR1 SGHTA and CDR2 FQGNSA. This CDR3 spans 18 amino acids. DNA of the CDR3: TGTGCCAGCAGCCCCGGGGGACTAGCGGGGGGGCTAGGAGAGACCCAGTACTTC. Amino acid sequence: CASSPGGLAGGLGETQYF.

The chain carries TRBV5-1 and TRBJ2-1, with 12 bases identical to TRBD2. The CDR3 extends over 15 amino acids. The germline V gene encodes CDR1 SGHRS and CDR2 YFSETQ. Trimming cost V 4 bases and J 14 bases; bases outside gene matches: 13. The CDR3 region has the DNA TGCGCCAGCAGCCCTCGACTAGCGGGGGCCACGGGGGAGTTCTTC. It translates to CASSPRLAGATGEFF.

This clone was counted once. The V gene is TRBV21-1, the J gene TRBJ2-7; TRBD1 is taken as the D call from the table, unchecked against the DNA. TRBV21-1 is tagged as a pseudogene. This CDR3 is built from 17 residues. CDR3 coding DNA: TGTGCCAGCAGCAAAAGACGGGACAGGGGGGTGAGCTACGAGCAGTACTTC. Protein sequence: CASSKRRDRGVSYEQYF.

The chain couples TRBV5-4 to TRBJ2-3; 7 bases line up with TRBD1. CDR1 is SGHNT and CDR2 is YYREEE in the germline V gene (reference sequence). V gave up 4 bases and J gave up 8 bases; unmatched junction bases: 7. The CDR3 runs 13 residues. The CDR3 region has the DNA TGTGCCAGCAGCACTCCCGAGGGGGCTACGCAGTATTTT. It encodes CASSTPEGATQYF.

This clone was found a few times. The chain employs TRBV6-6 and TRBJ2-2; no firm D call. This CDR3 contains 13 residues. Trimming took off 0 bases at V and 5 bases at J, with 4 bases between the two ends. CDR1 is MNHNY, CDR2 SVGAGI, per germline (reference sequence). The CDR3 is CASSYSETGELFF. Here the CDR3 DNA reads TGTGCCAGCAGTTACTCGGAGACCGGGGAGCTGTTTTTT.

The CDR3 loop reads CASRSDRGKETQYF. The CDR3, as DNA: TGTGCCAGCAGATCTGACAGGGGGAAGGAGACCCAGTACTTC. The chain uses TRBV7-9 and TRBJ2-5; 9 nucleotides line up with TRBD1. V dropped 6 bases and J dropped 5; count of bases not matched to a gene: 7. The CDR3 is 14 residues long. Germline values: CDR1 SEHNR, CDR2 FQNEAQ (reference sequence).

The chain is built from TRBV12-1 and TRBJ2-7; the listed D gene, TRBD2, was not tested against the DNA. TRBV12-1 is an annotated pseudogene. This CDR3 has 13 residues. CDR3 DNA: TGTGCCAGCCGCCGGGATAGAAACTACGAGCAGTACTTC. Encoded protein: CASRRDRNYEQYF.

This rearrangement joins TRBV1 to TRBJ2-5; the table names TRBD2, a call not compared with the DNA. TRBV1 is a listed pseudogene. The CDR3 has 13 residues. Here the CDR3 reads CTTGTGLRETQYF. The CDR3 nucleotides are TGCACCACCGGGACTGGGCTCAGGGAGACCCAGTACTTC.

This clone was observed many times. The chain recombines TRBV28 with TRBJ2-7, with 8 bases matching TRBD1. The length of the CDR3 is 14 residues. J lost 3 bases, V lost 2 bases, and 3 bases had no gene match. CDR1 MDHEN and CDR2 SYDVKM come from the germline V gene. The CDR3 loop reads CASSLQGAFYEQYF. The CDR3 coding sequence is TGTGCCAGCAGTTTACAGGGGGCTTTCTACGAGCAGTACTTC.

The rearrangement uses TRBV24-1 and TRBJ1-2, with 7 bases aligning to TRBD1. This CDR3 spans 15 amino acids. Germline V gene lookup returns CDR1 KGHDR and CDR2 SFDVKD. V dropped 7 bases and J dropped 4; count of bases not matched to a gene: 11. The CDR3 here is CATSQTQGQSYGYTF. The CDR3 nucleotides are TGTGCCACCAGCCAAACCCAGGGACAGTCCTATGGCTACACCTTC.